This T cell receptor (beta chain) was captured in a study of blood T cell repertoires in COVID-19. At the level of the study: Specimens from acute and convalescent COVID-19 originated in the United States, Italy and Spain.

Germline loops: CDR1 ENHRY, CDR2 SYGVKD. CDR3 length: 14 residues. With 2 bases removed from V and 4 bases from J, the gap between germline ends came to 11 bases. Clinical history reported by participants formed the basis on which cohorts were assigned. Authors' analysis steps: Quantification of nucleated cells was approximated via reference gene primer amplification. Using immunoSEQ multiplex PCR, the repertoire was profiled, and TCRdb retains in-frame clones only, with some absent. V and J calls and clone size come straight from that table; D and trimming were deduced from the DNA. Here the sample spans hundreds of thousands of clones, 85% to 90% being singletons.

Input material: PBMCs or T cells enriched from blood (not recorded which). The chain links TRBV10-3 to TRBJ1-2; TRBD1 is a possible D gene (6 bases). This TCR came from a woman between 45 and 60 years old in a cohort exposed to, infected with or recovered from COVID-19 (not recorded which). The CDR3 nucleotides are TGTGCCATCAGTGAGATGACAGGCCCCTATGGCTACACCTTC. Encoded protein: CAISEMTGPYGYTF.